This T cell receptor (beta chain) was documented in a study of T cell changes during pregnancy in multiple sclerosis. Profiling relied on immunoSEQ multiplex PCR, and the TCRdb table lists in-frame clones only, not all of them. This sample has some 29,000 clones, with roughly 90% found just once. Trimming left V 5 bases short and J 1 base short, with 11 bases between. From germline, CDR1 is MDHEN and CDR2 SYDVKM. The CDR3 is 14 amino acids. The receptor was derived from a female donor with multiple sclerosis, enrolled in a pregnancy study. V usage is TRBV28 and J usage is TRBJ1-1, with D perhaps TRBD1 (5 bases). Material: CD8+ T cells from peripheral blood mononuclear cells, obtained after pregnancy. CDR3 nucleotides: TGTGCCAGCAGTGCCGTTAGGGGGAACACTGAAGCTTTCTTT. Translation gives CASSAVRGNTEAFF.